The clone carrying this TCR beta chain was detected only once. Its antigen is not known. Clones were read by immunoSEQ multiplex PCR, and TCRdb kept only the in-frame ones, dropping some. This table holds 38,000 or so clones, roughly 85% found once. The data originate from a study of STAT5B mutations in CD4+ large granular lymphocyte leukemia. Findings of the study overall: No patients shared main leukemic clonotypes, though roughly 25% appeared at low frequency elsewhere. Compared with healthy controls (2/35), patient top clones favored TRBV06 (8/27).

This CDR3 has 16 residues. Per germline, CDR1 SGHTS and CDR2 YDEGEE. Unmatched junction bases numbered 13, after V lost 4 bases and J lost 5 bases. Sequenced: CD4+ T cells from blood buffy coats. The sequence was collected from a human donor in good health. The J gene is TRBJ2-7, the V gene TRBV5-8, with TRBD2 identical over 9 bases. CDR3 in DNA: TGTGCCAGCAGCCCTCCGACTAGCGGACATCTCCACGAGCAGTACTTC. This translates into CASSPPTSGHLHEQYF.